This TCR beta chain appears in the sequencing data of a study of metastatic and nonmetastatic thyroid tumors. In the study overall: Patients with malignant and benign thyroid disease provided blood and tumor or nodule tissue, whose repertoires were compared.

This clone has just a few counts. The target antigen is unknown. A read error may account for a junction end that differs from germline. This CDR3 comprises 16 residues. Per germline, CDR1 MNHNS and CDR2 SASEGT. Regarding the study as a whole: The reported finding was significantly higher TCR beta diversity in malignant thyroid tumors relative to benign nodules, in blood and tumor.

Original data processing: Construction of a distant-metastasis classifier for papillary thyroid cancer relied on CDR3 differences across clinicopathological groups. Using MiXCR, TCRdb reanalyzed the PCR reads. These V and J calls are TCRdb output, not the study's own analysis. The table records 21,000 or so clones, roughly 28% of them present only once. Patients had received no treatment of any kind before thyroid surgery. Material for sequencing was tumor tissue. The V and J genes are TRBV6-1 and TRBJ2-3; 9 bases are shared with TRBD2. This receptor was obtained from a male donor with papillary thyroid cancer or a benign thyroid nodule (not recorded which). Some clones in this sample may be carry-over from other donors' samples. The CDR3 protein is CASRGTSWTSTDTHYF. CDR3 in DNA: TGTGCCAGCAGGGGGACTAGCTGGACTAGCACAGATACGCATTATTTT.